This TCR beta chain was sequenced in a study of cytomegalovirus exposure and HLA in healthy donors (dated by TCRdb to 2017 to 2019). As for the study more broadly: An earlier analysis of some 600 of the donors reported under 300 Gb of sequence data and 90 million to 120 million unique TCR beta sequences obtained from about 170 million T cells. An early release that covered about 600 HLA-typed donors contained approximately 300 gigabases of sequencing data and around 85 million unique TCR sequences. Of the approximately 400 genotyped donors, approximately 80% were placed in the genetic ancestry cluster associated with self-reported Caucasian donors. The study was designed to test whether signatures of past pathogen exposure could be identified by cataloging public T cell receptors. The T cell repertoires of under 750 subjects were profiled by immunosequencing and related to cytomegalovirus serostatus. In addition to the first cohort of 650 to 750 subjects, a separate validation cohort of 120 different subjects was used. To predict cytomegalovirus infection status, the study brought together high-throughput TCR immunosequencing, statistical association of individual TCRs with disease status, and machine learning. A later analysis re-examined previously published TCR beta repertoires from roughly 720 donors and added high-resolution HLA genotyping to investigate patterns of TCR occurrence. The later analysis used no new phenotypic data to find candidate immune exposures, relying instead on TCR beta sequences and their occurrence across donors. To decide whether each TCR beta V gene segment behaved as functional or pseudogenic, an earlier analysis of some 600 of the donors relied on high-throughput TCR beta sequencing. Donor age, sex, ethnicity and CMV serostatus were compiled together with the repertoire data. A later genetic analysis used genome-wide SNP genotypes for about 65% of the 666 donors, treating that subset as a discovery cohort. All discovery cohort repertoires had been generated using a single sequencing platform. HLA typing covered class I and class II loci at four-digit resolution. The number of donors typed differed by locus, with roughly 620-630 for A, B, C, DRB1 and DQB1, around 560 for DQA1, over 600 for DPA1, and approximately 470 for DPB1. Because of strong linkage in the cohort, five DR-DQ haplotypes were treated as single units for association and clustering. Among about 360 genotyped donors of the cohort, an average of approximately 250,000 unique TCR beta nucleotide sequences were sequenced per donor, roughly 18% of them non-productive.

This clone is regarded as medium-sized (0.01 to 0.1%). Its target antigen remains unknown. No quality values exist for individual bases; no much larger clone is one base distant. Library prep was done by the immunoSEQ multiplex PCR assay. For the multiplex PCR, a mixture combining 60 forward primers for TCR Vbeta segments and 13 reverse primers for TCR Jbeta segments was used. Amplification of the CDR3 region of rearranged TCR beta genes was performed with a multiplex PCR assay on genomic DNA. On the Illumina HiSeq System, the amplified TCR beta libraries were sequenced as 87-base-pair reads. The source study handled its data this way. A later analysis tallied some 79 million unique TCR beta chains across the approximately 670 repertoires, and about 12 million of those chains were shared by two or more donors. Raw reads were error-corrected and collapsed into unique sequences with a nearest-neighbor algorithm that merged closely related sequences to remove PCR and sequencing errors. Alignment of CDR3 sequences to IMGT reference sequences was used to assign V, D and J gene segments. Each retained sequence needed at least a six-nucleotide match to both a V gene segment and a J gene segment. A rearrangement was called productive if the CDR3 had no stop codons and remained in frame with V and J, and every other rearrangement was called non-productive. Following IMGT convention, CDR3 was defined as the stretch from the second conserved V-encoded cysteine up to the conserved J-encoded phenylalanine. In an earlier analysis of around 540 of the donors, sequences lacking an unambiguous match to a single V gene segment were excluded. An earlier analysis of some 610 of the donors called V segments functional above 56.7% productive rearrangements and segregating when the between-donor standard deviation exceeded 5%. To diagnose cytomegalovirus status from the catalog of TCR beta chain sequences, a statistical classification framework was built. V and J gene assignment, in a later analysis, came from comparing TCR nucleotide sequences with IMGT/GENE-DB human TR gene sequences. In a later analysis, CDR3 sequences and most-parsimonious VDJ recombination scenarios were assigned using the TCRdist pipeline. A later analysis defined each TCR beta chain by its CDR3 amino acid sequence plus V-gene family, and excluded reads lacking a unique V-gene family. To address suspected cross-contamination and a sequencing artifact, a later analysis removed 592 highly shared, low-generation-probability nucleotide sequences. In a later analysis, a clonal expansion index for each public chain was calculated from normalized within-repertoire ranks of inferred template counts. In a later analysis, generation probabilities were computed using a VDJ recombination model fitted to out-of-frame rearrangements, and the results were checked against IGoR. In a later analysis, hypergeometric tests were used to score TCR-TCR, TCR-HLA and TCR-CMV co-occurrence, with a repertoire-size bias correction applied to TCR pairs. A later analysis estimated false discovery rates by permuting HLA or CMV assignments 20 times. In a later analysis, co-occurring TCRs were grouped using DBSCAN, and TCRdist sequence similarity was added for clustering within HLA-allele-positive subsets. Repertoires with fewer than 30,000 or more than 120,000 public chains, plus five repertoires with anomalous nucleotide sharing, were excluded from co-occurrence clustering. The clones in this table, taken by TCRdb from immuneACCESS, are in-frame only. Not every clone is retained; where verified, under half of the shortfall comes from an unresolved V gene, and the cause of the rest is unknown. V and J calls and clone size come straight from that table; D and trimming were deduced from the DNA. The sample table shows around 80,000 clones, and 62% are seen once. Roughly 4% of the sample is in the top ten clones.

What the authors observed across the whole study: In a later genetic analysis, fewer N-insertions in productive TCRs were reported among donors in an Asian-associated ancestry cluster than the approximately 710-donor mean. Correlated functional status among segregating V segments might be attributable to linkage disequilibrium, but an unknown experimental factor could not be ruled out. Presence/absence analyses assumed roughly uniform sequencing depth across donors, an assumption that may not hold. In a later genetic analysis, a missense DCLRE1C variant was associated with V-gene and J-gene trimming of TCR beta chains, and the association was replicated in an independent cohort. A later analysis found that most CMV-associated TCR beta chains appeared HLA-restricted, with HLA associations seemingly driven largely by CMV exposure. Because counts were too low, some 16 rarely observed V segments, including chromosome 9 orphons, were excluded from the earlier analysis of 587 of the donors. At a false discovery rate of 0.05, a later analysis linked approximately 18,000 TCR beta sequences to specific HLA alleles. In a later analysis, HLA-associated TCR beta chains were found to be more clonally expanded and to have lower generation probabilities than equally common non-associated chains. In vitro tests confirmed that a few of the cytomegalovirus-associated TCR beta chains recognize cytomegalovirus antigens. CMV serostatus was the only immune exposure information available for the cohort. HLA typing was unavailable for some donors at each locus, so association tests used only the typed subset. Several of the top co-occurrence clusters appeared to be linked to parvovirus B19, influenza, CMV and Epstein-Barr virus, according to a later analysis. In this cohort, only TCR beta chains were sequenced, and detectable features were limited by the absence of alpha or paired-chain data. A further reported finding was that TCR beta sequences accurately predicted the HLA-A and HLA-B alleles for most subjects in the first cohort. According to the authors, the approach could potentially be generalized to other disease states and immunological phenotypes. The study listed 164 TCR beta chains as associated with cytomegalovirus. Most TCR sequences were seen in very few donors, while some public TCRs were found in many individuals. Strong co-occurrence of HLA alleles, especially DR and DQ, made assigning TCR associations to individual alleles difficult. Broadly in line with IMGT annotations, most TCR beta V segments showed up in productive rearrangements about 87% or about 30% of the time in an earlier analysis of several hundred of the donors. The 87-base-pair reads could not distinguish some IMGT-functional V segments, including TRBV6-2 and TRBV6-3, so those segments were excluded. In both the original and validation cohorts, the classifier was reported to diagnose cytomegalovirus status with high specificity and sensitivity. A cluster of highly shared sequence variants was judged likely to represent a technical artifact of the sequencing pipeline. In a later analysis, TCR association rates were found to vary across HLA loci, with the most associated TCRs seen for DRB1 alleles and the fewest for HLA-C alleles.

From the germline V gene (reference sequence), CDR1 is SGHNT and CDR2 is YYREEE. From its cysteine to its phenylalanine, the CDR3 spans 15 amino acids. CDR3 DNA is the only sequence kept; it has 45 bases, read in frame from the first base. V is pruned by 4 bases and J by 0 bases, leaving 6 bases of the junction without a gene match. In total, about 650 healthy bone marrow donors made up the cohort. At the time of sampling, all cohort members were nominally healthy, though unrecorded immune exposures were likely present. The donor tested CMV seropositive and was one of the 289 seropositive cohort members. Each donor provided a peripheral blood sample, and peripheral blood mononuclear cells were used for TCR beta sequencing. Genomic DNA was extracted from the blood cell samples with the Qiagen DNeasy Blood Extraction Kit.

The sequencing sample was made of PBMCs. In this chain, TRBV5-4 is recombined with TRBJ1-1; 7 bases in the junction line up with TRBD1. The TCR originated in a male donor in good health and CMV-seropositive. The sequenced DNA is TGTGCCAGCAGCCATTCCGGGACAGTGAACACTGAAGCTTTCTTT. Translated, it gives CASSHSGTVNTEAFF.